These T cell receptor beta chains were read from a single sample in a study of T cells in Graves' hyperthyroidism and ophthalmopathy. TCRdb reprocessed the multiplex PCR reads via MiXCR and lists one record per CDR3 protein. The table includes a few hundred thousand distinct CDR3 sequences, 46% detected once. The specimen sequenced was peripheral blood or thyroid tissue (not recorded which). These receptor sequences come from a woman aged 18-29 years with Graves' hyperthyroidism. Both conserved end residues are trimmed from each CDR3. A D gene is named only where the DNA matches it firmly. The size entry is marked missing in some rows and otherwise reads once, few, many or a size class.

CDR3: ASSLEGTSGSPEQF; J: TRBJ2-1; size: -; V: TRBV5-1; D: TRBD2
CDR3: ASSPDRVEQLQY; J: -; size: -; V: TRBV6-5; D: TRBD1
CDR3: ASSNSWGYEQY; J: TRBJ2-7; size: many; V: TRBV6-5; D: -
CDR3: SVEGTSRISTDTQY; J: TRBJ2-3; size: -; V: TRBV29-1; D: TRBD2
CDR3: ASSFSGSADEQY; J: TRBJ2-7; size: -; V: TRBV27; D: TRBD2
CDR3: ASSVAGRYNQPQH; J: TRBJ1-5; size: -; V: TRBV7-9; D: -
CDR3: ASTAGFTGYGYT; J: TRBJ1-2; size: many; V: TRBV12-3/TRBV12-4; D: -
CDR3: ASSPRTGTMNTEAF; J: TRBJ1-1; size: once; V: TRBV7-3; D: TRBD1
CDR3: ASRPRQGIGGYT; J: TRBJ1-2; size: -; V: TRBV12-3/TRBV12-4; D: TRBD1
CDR3: ASSAPRLAANTIY; J: TRBJ1-3; size: -; V: TRBV7-9; D: -
CDR3: ASSKDPGANVLT; J: TRBJ2-6; size: -; V: TRBV7-9; D: -
CDR3: ASSLPGLAGSYEQY; J: TRBJ2-7; size: -; V: TRBV7-9; D: TRBD2
CDR3: ASSKVGNTIY; J: TRBJ1-3; size: -; V: TRBV12-3/TRBV12-4; D: -
CDR3: ASSLVAANTGKLF; J: TRBJ1-4; size: -; V: TRBV11-2; D: -
CDR3: SAREQGGDEKLF; J: TRBJ1-4; size: many; V: TRBV20-1; D: -
CDR3: SASGRGVETQH; J: TRBJ1-5; size: -; V: TRBV20-1; D: -
CDR3: ASSLGTEGWSYEQY; J: TRBJ2-7; size: many; V: TRBV7-8; D: -
CDR3: SVEGTVYNEQF; J: TRBJ2-1; size: -; V: TRBV29-1; D: TRBD1
CDR3: ASSLGGDPSMSGAF; J: TRBJ1-1; size: many; V: TRBV5-1; D: -
CDR3: SARDPSSLGIWREDYEQY; J: TRBJ2-7; size: -; V: TRBV20-1; D: -
CDR3: ASSSRDRDHEQF; J: -; size: -; V: TRBV7-9; D: TRBD1
CDR3: SARDGQGLYEQY; J: TRBJ2-7; size: many; V: TRBV20-1; D: TRBD1
CDR3: SARDRRTGELF; J: TRBJ2-2; size: many; V: TRBV20-1; D: -
CDR3: ASSFFSGTSRRDTQY; J: TRBJ2-3; size: many; V: TRBV7-2; D: TRBD2
CDR3: ASSPRQGSNQPQH; J: TRBJ1-5; size: few; V: TRBV7-8; D: TRBD1
CDR3: ASSLRGGAETQH; J: TRBJ1-5; size: -; V: TRBV13; D: -
CDR3: AWSKQGDDQPQH; J: TRBJ1-5; size: few; V: TRBV30; D: -
CDR3: ASSESGQGFAYGYT; J: TRBJ1-2; size: -; V: TRBV10-1; D: TRBD1
CDR3: SVEIIGFQETQY; J: TRBJ2-5; size: -; V: TRBV29-1; D: -
CDR3: SARDLRTGGSITEAF; J: TRBJ1-1; size: many; V: TRBV20-1; D: TRBD1
CDR3: ASSFDSGSSADTQY; J: TRBJ2-3; size: -; V: TRBV7-9; D: TRBD2
CDR3: ASSLPGQSNSPLH; J: TRBJ1-6; size: few; V: TRBV4-1; D: TRBD1
CDR3: SARVWRERNTGELF; J: TRBJ2-2; size: -; V: TRBV20-1; D: -
CDR3: ASRGTGTGNTIY; J: TRBJ1-3; size: many; V: TRBV2; D: TRBD1
CDR3: ASSISRDQETQY; J: TRBJ2-5; size: many; V: TRBV19; D: -
CDR3: SAGDYNEQF; J: TRBJ2-1; size: -; V: TRBV29-1; D: -
CDR3: ASSSLAESYNEQF; J: TRBJ2-1; size: few; V: TRBV2; D: TRBD2
CDR3: ASSSGQGHNQPQH; J: TRBJ1-5; size: few; V: TRBV5-6; D: TRBD1
CDR3: ASSWTSGSYEQY; J: TRBJ2-7; size: many; V: TRBV12-3/TRBV12-4; D: TRBD2
CDR3: ASSSLELAGGQETQY; J: TRBJ2-5; size: -; V: TRBV7-8; D: TRBD2
CDR3: ASSFVGPTEAF; J: TRBJ1-1; size: many; V: TRBV27; D: -
CDR3: ASSTFSGKHEQY; J: TRBJ2-7; size: many; V: TRBV13; D: TRBD2
CDR3: ASSLAKGRPEQY; J: TRBJ2-7; size: few; V: TRBV12-3/TRBV12-4; D: -
CDR3: ASSEDSGSGYT; J: TRBJ1-2; size: -; V: TRBV2; D: -
CDR3: ASSRLADQETQY; J: TRBJ2-5; size: many; V: TRBV6-5; D: TRBD2
CDR3: ASSETSGPQETQY; J: TRBJ2-5; size: -; V: TRBV25-1; D: TRBD2
CDR3: ASSFLGGFGETQY; J: TRBJ2-5; size: -; V: TRBV7-6; D: TRBD2
CDR3: ASSLDLAGRTGANVLT; J: TRBJ2-6; size: many; V: TRBV5-1; D: TRBD2
CDR3: ASSISGSYNEQF; J: TRBJ2-1; size: -; V: TRBV19; D: TRBD2
CDR3: ASSAKGGNTEAF; J: TRBJ1-1; size: -; V: TRBV9; D: -
CDR3: ASSSTGGGGTQY; J: TRBJ2-5; size: many; V: TRBV12-3/TRBV12-4; D: -
CDR3: ASSYGGAGLSGDGYT; J: TRBJ1-2; size: many; V: TRBV6-6; D: -
CDR3: ASSMETRGVYGYT; J: TRBJ1-2; size: many; V: TRBV19; D: -
CDR3: ASSLMENTGELF; J: TRBJ2-2; size: -; V: TRBV11-1; D: -
CDR3: SASTQY; J: TRBJ2-5; size: -; V: TRBV20-1; D: -
CDR3: ASSYSPLGDEQY; J: TRBJ2-7; size: -; V: TRBV6-2/TRBV6-3; D: -
CDR3: ASSLDGGKPQH; J: TRBJ1-5; size: few; V: TRBV5-5; D: -
CDR3: ATSDSPGKGNEKLF; J: TRBJ1-4; size: many; V: TRBV24-1; D: -
CDR3: SVVWGDGETQY; J: TRBJ2-5; size: -; V: TRBV29-1; D: -